The rows below give T cell receptor beta chains drawn from one sample of a study of beta chain features in type 1 diabetes. Assay used: immunoSEQ multiplex PCR; TCRdb lists only in-frame clones, some missing. The sample carries about 230,000 clones, around 15% recorded once. The material sequenced was naive CD4+ T cells from blood. The receptors here all came from a man younger than 45 with type 1 diabetes. Each CDR3 is given with its conserved first and last residue. The D gene is left open where the match is weak. Clone size is not always given. Where it is, it says once, few, many or a class for expanded clones.

CDR3	DNA	V	J	size	D
CASSLVANSGPEQFF	TGCGCCAGCAGCTTGGTCGCCAACTCGGGGCCTGAGCAGTTCTTC	TRBV5-1	TRBJ2-1	few	NA
CASSVPGLNEQFF	TGTGCCAGCAGCGTACCGGGACTCAATGAGCAGTTCTTC	TRBV9	TRBJ2-1	NA	NA
CASRIDSQYNEQFF	TGTGCCAGCAGAATTGACAGTCAATACAATGAGCAGTTCTTC	TRBV7-3	TRBJ2-1	few	NA
CSVEVGQGSSTDTQYF	TGCAGCGTTGAAGTCGGACAGGGATCTAGCACAGATACGCAGTATTTT	TRBV29-1	TRBJ2-3	NA	TRBD1
CASSPLTGGGEQYF	TGTGCCAGCAGCCCACTGACGGGGGGAGGCGAGCAGTACTTC	TRBV7-8	TRBJ2-7	NA	TRBD2
CSGGRSGYTYNEQFF	TGCAGCGGGGGTAGATCAGGCTACACCTACAATGAGCAGTTCTTC	TRBV29-1	TRBJ2-1	few	NA
CAWSVAGGYTDTQYF	TGTGCCTGGAGTGTAGCGGGAGGGTACACAGATACGCAGTATTTT	TRBV30	TRBJ2-3	few	TRBD2
CASRQPMATGELFF	TGTGCCAGCAGGCAACCCATGGCCACCGGGGAGCTGTTTTTT	TRBV7-9	TRBJ2-2	few	NA
CASSLKGLAGRGTQYF	TGTGCCAGCAGCTTAAAGGGACTAGCAGGGCGCGGTACGCAGTATTTT	TRBV7-2	TRBJ2-3	NA	TRBD2
CAWSLTSGSYEQYF	TGTGCCTGGAGCCTGACTAGCGGGTCCTACGAGCAGTACTTC	TRBV30	TRBJ2-7	few	TRBD2
CAWSLWNGGEQFF	TGTGCCTGGAGCCTCTGGAACGGAGGCGAGCAGTTCTTC	TRBV30	TRBJ2-1	NA	NA
CASSQGDSYNEQFF	TGCGCCAGCAGTCAAGGGGACAGCTACAATGAGCAGTTCTTC	TRBV23-1	TRBJ2-1	NA	TRBD1
CASSPPGQAQETQYF	TGTGCCAGCTCACCACCGGGACAGGCTCAAGAGACCCAGTACTTC	TRBV18	TRBJ2-5	NA	TRBD1
CASSPDRARSYEQYF	TGTGCCAGCAGCCCGGACAGGGCGAGGTCCTACGAGCAGTACTTC	TRBV5-6	TRBJ2-7	few	TRBD1
CASSRLATYEQYF	TGTGCCAGCAGTAGACTAGCGACCTACGAGCAGTACTTC	TRBV7-9	TRBJ2-7	NA	TRBD2
CAWNSGTSNEQFF	TGTGCCTGGAACTCTGGGACTAGCAATGAGCAGTTCTTC	TRBV30	TRBJ2-1	few	TRBD2
CASSLYRGPYEQYF	TGTGCCAGCAGCTTATACAGGGGGCCATACGAGCAGTACTTC	TRBV7-9	TRBJ2-7	NA	TRBD1
CSVEKTYRGDTQYF	TGCAGCGTTGAGAAAACCTACAGGGGAGATACGCAGTATTTT	TRBV29-1	TRBJ2-3	few	TRBD1
CACRGSSYEQYF	TGTGCCTGCAGGGGCAGCTCCTACGAGCAGTACTTC	TRBV30	TRBJ2-7	NA	NA
CSAEVTGREQYF	TGCAGCGCAGAGGTAACAGGGCGGGAGCAGTACTTC	TRBV29-1	TRBJ2-7	once	NA
CASSLSTDTQYF	TGTGCCAGCAGCCTAAGCACAGATACGCAGTATTTT	TRBV13	TRBJ2-3	NA	NA
CAISESRDQETQYF	TGTGCCATCAGTGAAAGCAGGGACCAAGAGACCCAGTACTTC	TRBV10-3	TRBJ2-5	NA	NA
CASSHWDRLEQFF	TGTGCCAGCAGCCACTGGGACCGATTGGAGCAGTTCTTC	TRBV27	TRBJ2-1	NA	NA
CASSAGLAPDTQYF	TGTGCCAGCAGTGCTGGACTAGCGCCAGATACGCAGTATTTT	TRBV6-5	TRBJ2-3	NA	TRBD2
CASSQISGQGTGYTF	TGTGCCAGCAGCCAGATTTCGGGACAGGGGACTGGCTACACCTTC	TRBV14	TRBJ1-2	few	TRBD1
CASSQDLGQYEAFF	TGCGCCAGCAGCCAAGATCTAGGTCAGTACGAAGCTTTCTTT	TRBV4-3	TRBJ1-1	NA	NA
CASSPLAGGSTDTQYF	TGTGCCAGCAGTCCCCTTGCGGGAGGGAGCACAGATACGCAGTATTTT	TRBV27	TRBJ2-3	NA	TRBD2
CSVEDTGDRETQYF	TGCAGCGTTGAAGATACAGGGGACAGGGAGACCCAGTACTTC	TRBV29-1	TRBJ2-5	NA	TRBD1
CASSPHLGGKAVQPQHF	TGTGCCAGCAGTCCCCACCTGGGAGGGAAAGCTGTTCAGCCCCAGCATTTT	TRBV27	TRBJ1-5	NA	NA
CASSFRTGSNEQYF	TGTGCCAGCAGCTTCCGGACAGGGTCCAACGAGCAGTACTTC	TRBV7-2	TRBJ2-7	NA	TRBD1
CATSRDPGTGYEQFF	TGTGCCACCAGCAGGGACCCCGGGACAGGGTATGAGCAGTTCTTC	TRBV15	TRBJ2-1	NA	TRBD1
CASSPGTGHPIMYTDTQYF	TGTGCCAGCAGCCCCGGGACAGGGCATCCCATCATGTACACAGATACGCAGTATTTT	TRBV14	TRBJ2-3	NA	TRBD1
CASSHYRGFSGDEQFF	TGCGCCAGCAGCCATTACAGGGGTTTTTCTGGCGATGAGCAGTTCTTC	TRBV4-1	TRBJ2-1	NA	TRBD1
CASSADRDSFSYEQYF	TGTGCCAGCAGCGCAGACCGGGACAGTTTTTCCTACGAGCAGTACTTC	TRBV9	TRBJ2-7	few	TRBD1
CAIMGQGASDTQYF	TGTGCCATCATGGGACAGGGGGCGTCAGATACGCAGTATTTT	TRBV10-3	TRBJ2-3	few	TRBD1
CSVQGLRTEAFF	TGCAGCGTTCAGGGCCTACGGACTGAAGCTTTCTTT	TRBV29-1	TRBJ1-1	few	NA